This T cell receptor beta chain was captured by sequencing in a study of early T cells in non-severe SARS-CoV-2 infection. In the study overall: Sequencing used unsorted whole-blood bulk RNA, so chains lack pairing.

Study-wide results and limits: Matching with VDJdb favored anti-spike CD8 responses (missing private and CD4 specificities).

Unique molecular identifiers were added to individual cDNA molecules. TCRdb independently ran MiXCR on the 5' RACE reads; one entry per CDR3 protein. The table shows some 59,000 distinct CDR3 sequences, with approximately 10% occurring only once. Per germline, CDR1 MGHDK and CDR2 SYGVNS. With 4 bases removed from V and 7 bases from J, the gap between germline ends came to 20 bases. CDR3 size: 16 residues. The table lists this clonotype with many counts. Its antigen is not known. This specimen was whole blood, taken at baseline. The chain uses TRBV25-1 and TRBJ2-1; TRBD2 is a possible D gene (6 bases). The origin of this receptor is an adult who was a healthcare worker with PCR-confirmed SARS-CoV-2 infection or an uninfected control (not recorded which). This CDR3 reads CASSADRGTSVNEQFF. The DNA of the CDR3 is TGTGCCAGCAGTGCAGACCGCGGGACTTCGGTAAATGAGCAGTTCTTC.